This TCR beta chain appears in the sequencing data of a study of neurological immune-mediated disorders (dated by TCRdb to between 2018 and 2021). Describing the broader study: Of the approximately 34 multiple sclerosis patients, some 30 had relapsing-remitting MS and 3 had secondary progressive MS. Peripheral blood TCR-beta repertoires from HTLV-I-associated myelopathy (HAM/TSP) patients, multiple sclerosis patients and healthy controls were compared by UMI-based sequencing. The roughly 110 TCR-beta libraries covered PBMC samples along with longitudinal samples, technical triplicates, and paired sorted CD4+ and CD8+ T-cell subsets. The cohort included roughly 71 subjects: approximately 14 with HAM/TSP, some 35 with multiple sclerosis, and around 20 healthy controls. The investigation overall reported the following: The MS cluster was not associated with any clinical or MRI features, and the authors stated that larger cohorts are needed. TCR clonal expansion was highest in HAM/TSP patients and lowest in MS patients, with MS patients falling below even healthy controls. No identical CDR3 amino acid sequences were found to be shared among expanded clones across subjects, suggesting that TCR-beta repertoires were private in all groups. In a phylogenetic analysis, the repertoires of 18 out of 34 MS patients fell into a single cluster of related CDR3 sequences, pointing to a possible signature at the repertoire level.

cDNA was synthesized by template-switch 5'RACE using a primer carrying a 10-nucleotide random unique molecular identifier by which each TCR transcript was tagged. Over 190 million TCR-beta sequences, covering 15-18 subjects, were produced in each sequencing run. The RNeasy kit was used to extract total RNA. Using the KAPA Real-time Library Amplification kit, TCR-beta VDJ regions were amplified with primers for the TCR constant region and the 5'RACE anchor. A first PCR added sample indexes and Illumina adaptors, after which a second PCR increased the library yield. After Ampure bead purification, the TCR product of roughly 650 bp was size-selected on a 2% E-gel SizeSelection system. Before pooling, library quality was assessed on a Bioanalyzer, concentration was determined with Qubit, and library quantification was performed with the Kapa Library Quantification kit. An Illumina HiSeq 2500 was used to sequence the libraries paired-end at 2 x 150 bp. To increase sequence diversity, about 25-31% phiX was spiked into each library pool. The paper's processing steps were these. Quality-filtered reads were processed with the UMI-based MiGEC pipeline, and over 90% of raw TCR sequences were removed by the MiGEC pipeline during error correction. VDJ genes were aligned to IMGT germline references, and clonotypes were defined by unique CDR3 amino acid sequence plus V-J genes. Clonal expansion, Shannon diversity and CDR3 relatedness were evaluated with VDJtools (CalcPairwiseDistances, ClusterSamples), while phylogenetic trees were built in CLCbio workbench. Using coefficient-of-variation modelling across technical triplicates, the study counted a clone as expanded if it had at least 8 unique UMIs. The public reads were reprocessed in TCRdb via fastp at Q25 and MiXCR, keeping in-frame beta chains. Each CDR3 protein appears once, grouped with its most common genes and DNA. V and J calls and clone size were set by TCRdb, not the authors. The table for this sample lists 85,000 to 90,000 distinct CDR3 sequences; around 3.5% of them were counted only once. The ten largest clonotypes hold 2.5% to 3% of the sample.

Spanning cysteine to phenylalanine, the CDR3 consists of 13 amino acids. Only CDR3 DNA remains: 39 bases, in frame from the first base. The germline V gene (reference sequence) supplies CDR1 MNHEY and CDR2 SMNVEV. Trimming costs V 6 bases and J 4 bases, and their ends lie 7 bases apart. Unsorted PBMC libraries were generated from 2 million PBMCs stored in RNAlater at -80 °C until RNA extraction. The multiple sclerosis patients were enrolled in a US clinical protocol that evaluated disease progression with magnetic resonance imaging. Peripheral blood was subjected to Ficoll-Hypaque density gradient centrifugation to isolate PBMCs, which were then cryopreserved in liquid nitrogen. This clonotype has at least ten counts. Its antigen remains undetermined. No base qualities exist here, and no much larger clone lies one base off it.

Sequenced sample: PBMCs. The clonotype comes from a woman aged 45-60 years with multiple sclerosis. The chain is assembled from TRBV27 and TRBJ1-6; a confident D gene designation cannot be given. The nucleotide sequence is given as TGTGCCAGCAGCCTATGGTATAATTCACCCCTCCACTTT. The translation is CASSLWYNSPLHF.